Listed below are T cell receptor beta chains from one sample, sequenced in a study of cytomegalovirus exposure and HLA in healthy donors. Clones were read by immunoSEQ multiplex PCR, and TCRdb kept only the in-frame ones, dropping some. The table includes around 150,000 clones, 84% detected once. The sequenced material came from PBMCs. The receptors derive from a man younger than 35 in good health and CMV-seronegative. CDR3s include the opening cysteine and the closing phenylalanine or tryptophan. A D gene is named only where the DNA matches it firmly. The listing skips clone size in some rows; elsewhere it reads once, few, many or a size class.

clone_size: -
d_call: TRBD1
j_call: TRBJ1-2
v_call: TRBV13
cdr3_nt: TGTGCCAGCAGCTTAGAGGCAGGGGGCACCTATGGCTACACCTTC
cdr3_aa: CASSLEAGGTYGYTF

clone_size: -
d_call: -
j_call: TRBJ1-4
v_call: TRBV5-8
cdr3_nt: TGTGCCAGCAGCTTTTCCGACACAGGGCTTAAGGGAAAACTGTTTTTT
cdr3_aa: CASSFSDTGLKGKLFF

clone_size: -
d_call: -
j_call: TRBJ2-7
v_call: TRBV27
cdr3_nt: TGTGCCAGCAGTCTCCCTAGTTCCGAGCAGTACTTC
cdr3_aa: CASSLPSSEQYF

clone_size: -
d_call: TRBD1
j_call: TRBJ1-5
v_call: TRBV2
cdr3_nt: TGTGCCAGCAGCCCCGGGACAGAAAATCAGCCCCAGCATTTT
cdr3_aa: CASSPGTENQPQHF

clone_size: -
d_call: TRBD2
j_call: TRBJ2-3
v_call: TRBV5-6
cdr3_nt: TGTGCCAGCAGCCGGGGACTAGCGGGGGGGGAGTCCCATTTT
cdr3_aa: CASSRGLAGGESHF

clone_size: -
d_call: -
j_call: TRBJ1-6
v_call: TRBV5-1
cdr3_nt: TGCGCCAGCAGCTTGGGGGGAGAACCCCTCCACTTT
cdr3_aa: CASSLGGEPLHF

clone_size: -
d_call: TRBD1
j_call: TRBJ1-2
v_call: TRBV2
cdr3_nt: TGTGCCAGCACCCTGACAGGGGGAGGCTACACCTTC
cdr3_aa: CASTLTGGGYTF

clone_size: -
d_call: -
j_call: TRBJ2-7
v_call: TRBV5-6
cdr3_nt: TGTGCCAGCAGCCGACCGGGGTGGTACGAGCAGTACTTC
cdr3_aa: CASSRPGWYEQYF

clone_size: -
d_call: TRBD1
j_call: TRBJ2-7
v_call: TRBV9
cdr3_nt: TGTGCCAGGCCGCTCACGGGGAAGGGGGCATACGAGCAGTACTTC
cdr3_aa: CARPLTGKGAYEQYF

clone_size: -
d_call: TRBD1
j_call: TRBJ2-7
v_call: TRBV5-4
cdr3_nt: TGTGCCAGCAGCCGAGACAGGGTAGGCTACGAGCAGTACTTC
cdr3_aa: CASSRDRVGYEQYF

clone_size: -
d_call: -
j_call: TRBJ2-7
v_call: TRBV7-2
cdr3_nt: TGTGCCAGCAGTCCTCGTCGCGAGGCGCCCGCGTACGAGCAGTACTTC
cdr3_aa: CASSPRREAPAYEQYF

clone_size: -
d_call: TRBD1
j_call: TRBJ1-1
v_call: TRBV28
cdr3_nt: TGTGCCAGCAGTCGCAGGGGGCTAACTGAAGCTTTCTTT
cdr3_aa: CASSRRGLTEAFF

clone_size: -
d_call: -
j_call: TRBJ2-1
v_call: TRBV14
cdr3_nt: TGTGCCAGCAGCCCCCCTAGCCGGCACAATGAGCAGTTCTTC
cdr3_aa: CASSPPSRHNEQFF

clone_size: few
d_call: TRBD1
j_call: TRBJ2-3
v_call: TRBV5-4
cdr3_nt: TGTGCCAGCAGCCCCAGGACAGGGGAACGCACAGATACGCAGTATTTT
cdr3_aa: CASSPRTGERTDTQYF

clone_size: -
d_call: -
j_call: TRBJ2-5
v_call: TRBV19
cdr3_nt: TGTGCCAGTAGTACTTCTGCGATGGAGACCCAGTACTTC
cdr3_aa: CASSTSAMETQYF

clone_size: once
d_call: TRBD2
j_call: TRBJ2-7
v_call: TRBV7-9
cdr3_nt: TGTGCCAGCAGCTTAGGGGCTAGCGGGAGGGCCGAGCAGTACTTC
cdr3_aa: CASSLGASGRAEQYF

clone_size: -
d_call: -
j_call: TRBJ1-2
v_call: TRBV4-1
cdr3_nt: TGCGCCAGCAGCCATCTCCCCGCAGGCCCTAACTATGGCTACACCTTC
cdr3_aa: CASSHLPAGPNYGYTF

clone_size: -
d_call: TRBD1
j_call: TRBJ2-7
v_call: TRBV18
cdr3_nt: TGTGCCAGCTCACCAATGACAGGGGTCTCCTACGAGCAGTACTTC
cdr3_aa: CASSPMTGVSYEQYF

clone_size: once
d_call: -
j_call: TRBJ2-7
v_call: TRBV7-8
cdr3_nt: TGTGCCAGCAGCACCCTAGGACACGGCAGCTCCTACGAGCAGTACTTC
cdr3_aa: CASSTLGHGSSYEQYF

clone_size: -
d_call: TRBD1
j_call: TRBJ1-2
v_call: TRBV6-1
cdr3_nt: TGTGCCAGCAGTGACCACTTCGGGACAGCCCCCTTTATCATCTATGGCTACACCTTC
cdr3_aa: CASSDHFGTAPFIIYGYTF

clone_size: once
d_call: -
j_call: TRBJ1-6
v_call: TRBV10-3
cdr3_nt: TGTGCCATCAGTGGTTCCCTGACACGCCAGAATTCACCCCTCCACTTT
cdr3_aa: CAISGSLTRQNSPLHF

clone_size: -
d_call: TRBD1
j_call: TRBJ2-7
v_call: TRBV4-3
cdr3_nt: TGCGCCAGCAGCCAAGGGAGGGGGGACAGGGGGCTCGGGGAGCAGTACTTC
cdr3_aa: CASSQGRGDRGLGEQYF

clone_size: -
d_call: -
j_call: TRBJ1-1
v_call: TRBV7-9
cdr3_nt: TGTGCCAGCAGCTTAGGCCACACAATAGCTTTCTTT
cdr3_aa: CASSLGHTIAFF

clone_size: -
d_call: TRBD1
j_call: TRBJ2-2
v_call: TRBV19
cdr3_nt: TGTGCCAGTAGTGAGGGGGCAGGGGGCACCGAGGAGCTGTTTTTT
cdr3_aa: CASSEGAGGTEELFF

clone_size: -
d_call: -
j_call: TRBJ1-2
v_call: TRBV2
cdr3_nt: TGTGCCAGCAGTGATAACCCCTCGGGGATTTATGGCTACACCTTC
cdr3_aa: CASSDNPSGIYGYTF

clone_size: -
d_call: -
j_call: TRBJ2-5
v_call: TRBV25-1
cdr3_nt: TGTGCCAGCAGTGAGCCGGGAGACCTCCAAGAGACCCAGTACTTC
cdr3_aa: CASSEPGDLQETQYF

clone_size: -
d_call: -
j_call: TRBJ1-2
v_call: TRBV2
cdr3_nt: TGTGCCAGCAGTCCGACATCTAGCAACTATGGCTACACCTTC
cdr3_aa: CASSPTSSNYGYTF